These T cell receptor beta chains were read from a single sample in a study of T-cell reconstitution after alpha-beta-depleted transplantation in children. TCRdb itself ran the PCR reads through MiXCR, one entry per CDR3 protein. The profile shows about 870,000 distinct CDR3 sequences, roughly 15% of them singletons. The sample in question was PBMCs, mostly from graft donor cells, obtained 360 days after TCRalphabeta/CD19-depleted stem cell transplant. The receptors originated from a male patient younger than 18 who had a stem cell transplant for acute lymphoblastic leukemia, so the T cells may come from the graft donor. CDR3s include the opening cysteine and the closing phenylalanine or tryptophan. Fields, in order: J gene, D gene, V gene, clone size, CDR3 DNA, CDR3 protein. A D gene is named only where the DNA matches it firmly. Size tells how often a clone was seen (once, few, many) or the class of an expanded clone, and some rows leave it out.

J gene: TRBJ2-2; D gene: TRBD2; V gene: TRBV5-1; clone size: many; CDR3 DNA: TGCGCCAGCAGGCGACTAGCGAATACCGGGGAGCTGTTTTTT; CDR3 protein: CASRRLANTGELFF
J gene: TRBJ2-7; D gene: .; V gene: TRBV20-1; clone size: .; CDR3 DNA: TGCAGTGCTAAACCGGGAGCTACCTACGAGCAGTACTTC; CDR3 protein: CSAKPGATYEQYF
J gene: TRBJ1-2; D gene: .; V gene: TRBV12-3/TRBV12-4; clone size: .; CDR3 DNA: TGTGCCAGCAGTTCGCCGAAAGATGGGGCAGGGCCCTATGGCTACACCTTC; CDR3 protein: CASSSPKDGAGPYGYTF
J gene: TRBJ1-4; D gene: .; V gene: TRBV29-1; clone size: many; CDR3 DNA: TGCAGCGTTGAAAAGGGAGGCGAAAAACTGTTTTTT; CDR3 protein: CSVEKGGEKLFF
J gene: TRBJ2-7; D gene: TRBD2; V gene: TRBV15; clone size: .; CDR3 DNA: TGTGCCACCAGCAGAGGACTAGCGGGAGCCTACGAGCAGTACTTC; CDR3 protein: CATSRGLAGAYEQYF
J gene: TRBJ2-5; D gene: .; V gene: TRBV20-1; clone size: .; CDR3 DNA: TGCAGTGCTAGCAGGGTGCGAGAGACCCAGTACTTC; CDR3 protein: CSASRVRETQYF
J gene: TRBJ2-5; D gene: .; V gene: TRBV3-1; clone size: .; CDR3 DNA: TGTGCCAGCAGCTTCCGAAGGGTCGAGTTTGAGACCCAGTACTTC; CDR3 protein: CASSFRRVEFETQYF
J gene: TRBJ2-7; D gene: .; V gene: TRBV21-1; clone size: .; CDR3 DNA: TGTGCCAGCAGCAAAGCATGCCCCCCGGGGGGGACCTACGAGCAGTACTTC; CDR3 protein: CASSKACPPGGTYEQYF
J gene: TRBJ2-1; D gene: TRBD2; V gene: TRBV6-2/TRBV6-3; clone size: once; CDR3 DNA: TGTGCCAGCAGTAACCCGGGACTAGCCGTAATGGGGCAGTTCTTC; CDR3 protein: CASSNPGLAVMGQFF
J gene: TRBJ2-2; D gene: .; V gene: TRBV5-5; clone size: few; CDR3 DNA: TGTGCCAGCAGCTGGGACGTCACCGGGGAGCTGTTTTTT; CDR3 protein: CASSWDVTGELFF
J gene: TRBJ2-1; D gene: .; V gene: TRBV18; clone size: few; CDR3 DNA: TGTGCCAGCCTGTTATCGCAGGGGAACAATGAGCAGTTCTTC; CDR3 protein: CASLLSQGNNEQFF
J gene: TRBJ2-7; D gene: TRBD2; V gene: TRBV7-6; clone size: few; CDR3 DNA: TGTGCCAGCAGCTTAGGACTAGCGGGAGACAGCTCCTACGAGCAGTACTTC; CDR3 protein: CASSLGLAGDSSYEQYF
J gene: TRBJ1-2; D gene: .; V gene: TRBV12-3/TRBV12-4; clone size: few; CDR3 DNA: TGTGCCAGCAGTGGTGCCCACACCTCAGTGTATGGCTACACCTTC; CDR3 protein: CASSGAHTSVYGYTF
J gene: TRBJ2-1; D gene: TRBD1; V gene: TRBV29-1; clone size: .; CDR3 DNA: TGCAGCGCTGCACGTAGGACAGGGGGCAATGAGCAGTTCTTC; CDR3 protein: CSAARRTGGNEQFF
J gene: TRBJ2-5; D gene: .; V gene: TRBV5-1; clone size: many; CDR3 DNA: TGCGCCAGCAGCTCCCTCCTTGATGGAGAGACCCAGTACTTC; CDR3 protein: CASSSLLDGETQYF
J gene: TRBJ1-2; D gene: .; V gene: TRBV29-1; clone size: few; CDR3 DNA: TGCAGCGTTATTGGGGGTTACTATGGCTACACCTTC; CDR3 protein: CSVIGGYYGYTF
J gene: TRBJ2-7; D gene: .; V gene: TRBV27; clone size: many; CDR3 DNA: TGTGCCAGCAGTTCTGGAGGGATCTTATACGAGCAGTACTTC; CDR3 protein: CASSSGGILYEQYF
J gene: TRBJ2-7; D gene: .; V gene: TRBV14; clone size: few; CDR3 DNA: TGTGCCAGCAGCCCTGACAGACTAAACCCGCTTAGCTCCTACGAGCAGTACTTC; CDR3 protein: CASSPDRLNPLSSYEQYF
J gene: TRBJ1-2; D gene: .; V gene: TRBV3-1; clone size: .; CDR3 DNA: TGTGCCAGCAGCCAAGGAACGGGGCCCTATGGCTACACCTTC; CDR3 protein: CASSQGTGPYGYTF
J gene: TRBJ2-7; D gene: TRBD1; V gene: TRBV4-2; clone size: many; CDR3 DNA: TGTGCCAGCAGCGCAGACAGGGCCTTCTACGAGCAGTACTTC; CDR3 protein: CASSADRAFYEQYF
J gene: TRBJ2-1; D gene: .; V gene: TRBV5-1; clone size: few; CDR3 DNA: TGCGCCAGACGGGAGTTCCTCACCTACAATGAGCAGTTCTTC; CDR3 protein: CARREFLTYNEQFF
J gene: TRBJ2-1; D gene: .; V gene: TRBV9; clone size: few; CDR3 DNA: TGTGCCAGCAGCGTAGTTATGGGGGATGAGCAGTTCTTC; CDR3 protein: CASSVVMGDEQFF
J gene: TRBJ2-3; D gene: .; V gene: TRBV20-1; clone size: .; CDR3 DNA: TGCAGTGCTAGCCCGAGCGGTAGGACAGGACTAATCACAGATACGCAGTATTTT; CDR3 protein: CSASPSGRTGLITDTQYF
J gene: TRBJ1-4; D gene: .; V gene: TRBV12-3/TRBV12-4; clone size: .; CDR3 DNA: TGTGCCAGCGGCGCTGGGGGGAATGAAAAACTGTTTTTT; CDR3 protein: CASGAGGNEKLFF
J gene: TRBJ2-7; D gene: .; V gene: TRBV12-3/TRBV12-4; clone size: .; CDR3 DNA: TGTGCCAGCAGTTGGTTCCTCTCCTACGAGCAGTACTTC; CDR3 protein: CASSWFLSYEQYF
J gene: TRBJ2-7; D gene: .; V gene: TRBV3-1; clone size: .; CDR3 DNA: TGTGCCAGCAGCCCCCGGTTGGGTGAGCAGTACTTC; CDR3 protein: CASSPRLGEQYF
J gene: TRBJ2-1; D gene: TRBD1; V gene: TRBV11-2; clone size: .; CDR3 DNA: TGTGCCAGCAGCTTACACTCGGGCAGGGGGTACAGGTCCTACAATGAGCAGTTCTTC; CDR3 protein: CASSLHSGRGYRSYNEQFF
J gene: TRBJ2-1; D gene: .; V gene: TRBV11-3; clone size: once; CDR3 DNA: TGTGCCAGCAGCGTGACCTCCGGGGGCTCCTACAATGAGCAGTTCTTC; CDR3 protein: CASSVTSGGSYNEQFF
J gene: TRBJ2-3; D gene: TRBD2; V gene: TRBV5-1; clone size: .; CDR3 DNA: TGCGCCAGCAGCTTTAGCGGGAGGGTTCCTTCTAGCACAGATACGCAGTATTTT; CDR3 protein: CASSFSGRVPSSTDTQYF
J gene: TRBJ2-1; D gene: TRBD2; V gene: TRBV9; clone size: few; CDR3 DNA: TGTGCCAGCAGCGTAGAGATACTAGCGGGGAATGAGCAGTTCTTC; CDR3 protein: CASSVEILAGNEQFF
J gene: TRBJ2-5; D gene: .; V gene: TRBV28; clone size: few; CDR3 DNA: TGTGCCAGCAGTTTATTGCAGGGGAGGGTGGAGACCCAGTACTTC; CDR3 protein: CASSLLQGRVETQYF
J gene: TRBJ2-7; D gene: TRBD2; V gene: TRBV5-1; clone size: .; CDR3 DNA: TGCGCCAGCAGCGCGGCTAGCGGGAGGGCCTACGAGCAGTACTTC; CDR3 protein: CASSAASGRAYEQYF
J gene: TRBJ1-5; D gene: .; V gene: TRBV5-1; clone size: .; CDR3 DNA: TGCGCCAGCAGCTTTTCGGGGTCAGGGGAGGGAAGCCCCCAGCATTTT; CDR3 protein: CASSFSGSGEGSPQHF
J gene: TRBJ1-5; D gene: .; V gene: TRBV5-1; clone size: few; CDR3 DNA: TGCGCCAGCAGGCCTGGCGGGGGAGGCAATCAGCCCCAGCATTTT; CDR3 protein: CASRPGGGGNQPQHF
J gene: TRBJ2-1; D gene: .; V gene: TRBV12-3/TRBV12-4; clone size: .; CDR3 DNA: TGTGCCAGCAGTCCAGGGGGGGGTAGGCAGTTCTTC; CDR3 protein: CASSPGGGRQFF
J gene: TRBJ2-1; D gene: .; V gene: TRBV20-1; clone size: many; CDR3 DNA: TGCAGTGCCCTAAAGCGAGGACCTGGTGAGCAGTTCTTC; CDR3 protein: CSALKRGPGEQFF
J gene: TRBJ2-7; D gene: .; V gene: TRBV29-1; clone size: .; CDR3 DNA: TGCAGCGTTGTCCCGGACAGCTACGAGCAGTACTTC; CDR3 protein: CSVVPDSYEQYF
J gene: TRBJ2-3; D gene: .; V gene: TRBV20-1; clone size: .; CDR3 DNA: TGCAGTGCTCACAACCGCTGGGGCACAGATACGCAGTATTTT; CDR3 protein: CSAHNRWGTDTQYF
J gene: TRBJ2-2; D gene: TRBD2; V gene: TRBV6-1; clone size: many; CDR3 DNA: TGTGCCAGCAGCCGGACTAGCGGGAGTACCGGGGAGCTGTTTTTT; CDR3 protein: CASSRTSGSTGELFF
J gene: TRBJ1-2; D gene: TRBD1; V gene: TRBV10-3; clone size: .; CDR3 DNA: TGTGCCATCAGACCGGGACAGGCCCCTAACTATGGCTACACCTTC; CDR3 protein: CAIRPGQAPNYGYTF
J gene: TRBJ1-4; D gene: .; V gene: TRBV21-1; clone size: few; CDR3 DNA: TGTGCCAGCAGCAAACCCCCTAGCGAAAAACTGTTTTTT; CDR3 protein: CASSKPPSEKLFF